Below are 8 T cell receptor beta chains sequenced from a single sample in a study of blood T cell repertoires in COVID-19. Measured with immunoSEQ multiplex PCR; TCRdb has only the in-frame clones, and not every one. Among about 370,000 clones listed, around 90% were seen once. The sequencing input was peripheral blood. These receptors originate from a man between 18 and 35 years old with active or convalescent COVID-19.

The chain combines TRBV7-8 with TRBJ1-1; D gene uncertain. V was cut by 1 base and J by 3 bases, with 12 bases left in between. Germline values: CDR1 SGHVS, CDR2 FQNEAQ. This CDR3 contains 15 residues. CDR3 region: CASSLVVHGDTEAFF. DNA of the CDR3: TGTGCCAGCAGCTTAGTAGTCCACGGGGACACTGAAGCTTTCTTT.

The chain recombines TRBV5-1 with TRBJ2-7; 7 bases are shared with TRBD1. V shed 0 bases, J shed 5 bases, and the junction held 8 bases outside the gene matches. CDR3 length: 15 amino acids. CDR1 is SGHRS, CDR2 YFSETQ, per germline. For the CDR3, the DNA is TGCGCCAGCAGCTTGGACAGGGGTCCCGGGGACGAGCAGTACTTC. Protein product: CASSLDRGPGDEQYF.

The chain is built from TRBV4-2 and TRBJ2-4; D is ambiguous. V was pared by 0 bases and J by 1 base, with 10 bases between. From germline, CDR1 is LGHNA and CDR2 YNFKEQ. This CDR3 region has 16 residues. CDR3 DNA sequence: TGTGCCAGCAGCCAAGAAGGAGCGACGGCCAAAAACATTCAGTACTTC. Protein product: CASSQEGATAKNIQYF.

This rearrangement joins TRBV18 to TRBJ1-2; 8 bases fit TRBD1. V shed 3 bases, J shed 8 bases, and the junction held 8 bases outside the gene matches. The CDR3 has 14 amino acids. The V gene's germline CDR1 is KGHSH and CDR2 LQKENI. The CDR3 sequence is CASSPFLTGDGYTF. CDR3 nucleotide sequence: TGTGCCAGCTCACCTTTTTTGACAGGGGACGGCTACACCTTC.

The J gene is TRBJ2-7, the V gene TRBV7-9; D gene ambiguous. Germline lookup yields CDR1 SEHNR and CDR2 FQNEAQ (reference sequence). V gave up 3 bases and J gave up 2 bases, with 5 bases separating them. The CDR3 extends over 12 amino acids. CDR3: CASSFAAYEQYF. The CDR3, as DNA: TGTGCCAGCAGCTTCGCAGCCTACGAGCAGTACTTC.

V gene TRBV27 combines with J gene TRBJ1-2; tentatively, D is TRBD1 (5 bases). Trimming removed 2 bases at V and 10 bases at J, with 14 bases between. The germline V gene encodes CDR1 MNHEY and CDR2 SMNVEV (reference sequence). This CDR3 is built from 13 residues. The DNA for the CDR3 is TGTGCCAGCAGTTTAACTCAGGGAGGGCTCTACACCTTC. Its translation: CASSLTQGGLYTF.

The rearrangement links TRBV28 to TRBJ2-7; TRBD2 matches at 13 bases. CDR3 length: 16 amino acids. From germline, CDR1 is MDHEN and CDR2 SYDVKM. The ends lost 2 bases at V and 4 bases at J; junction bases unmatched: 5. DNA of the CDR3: TGTGCCAGCAGTTTAGGACTAGCGGGGGATAAATACGAGCAGTACTTC. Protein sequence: CASSLGLAGDKYEQYF.

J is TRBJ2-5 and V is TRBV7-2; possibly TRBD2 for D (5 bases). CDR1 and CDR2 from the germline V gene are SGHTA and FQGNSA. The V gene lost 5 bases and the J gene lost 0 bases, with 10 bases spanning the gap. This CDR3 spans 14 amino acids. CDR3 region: CASSQRANQETQYF. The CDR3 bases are TGTGCCAGCAGCCAGAGGGCTAACCAAGAGACCCAGTACTTC.